The source of this TCR beta chain is a study of T cell repertoires in cytomegalovirus infection. Study-level results: Of the TCR beta families, the public ones yielded a cumulative frequency that identified carriers of CMV plus the relevant HLA.

TCRdb reprocessed the reads via MiXCR and lists one record per CDR3 protein. The sample includes 740,000 or so distinct CDR3 sequences, 35% of them seen just once. CDR1 SGHVS and CDR2 FNYEAQ come from the germline V gene. Deletions cut 4 bases from V and 7 bases from J, with 20 bases between. CDR3 length: 15 residues. In regard to this clonotype: Antigen: not known.

This clonotype originated in a human donor in good health (CMV status not recorded). Some clones in this sample may be carry-over from other donors' samples. The sequenced sample consisted of PBMCs. The gene calls are TRBV7-6 and TRBJ2-7; tentative D call: TRBD1 (6 bases). The CDR3 protein is CASSSSANDRREQYF. CDR3 nucleotide sequence: TGTGCCAGCAGCTCTTCCGCTAACGACAGGCGGGAGCAGTACTTC. The full variable domain, its missing parts supplied by reference TRBV7-6 and TRBJ2-7, is GAGVSQSPRYKVTKRGQDVALRCDPISGHVSLYWYRQALGQGPEFLTYFNYEAQQDKSGLPNDRFSAERPEGSISTLTIQRTEQRDSAMYRCASSSSANDRREQYFGPGTRLTVT.